This T cell receptor (beta chain) stems from a study of blood T cell repertoires in COVID-19. Study summary: Acute and convalescent COVID-19 specimens originated in the United States, Italy and Spain.

CDR3 length equals 15 residues. The germline V gene encodes CDR1 SGHKS and CDR2 YYEKEE (reference sequence). Deletions cut 3 bases from V and 2 bases from J, with 11 bases between. Researchers sorted participants into cohorts using their self-reported clinical history. Two consecutive negative NP/OP PCR tests, clearance, or resolved symptoms defined Cohort 3 recovery. Authors' data handling: Counts of nucleated cells, estimated from reference gene primer amplification, were obtained. Measured with immunoSEQ multiplex PCR; TCRdb has only the in-frame clones, and not every one. That table supplies the V and J calls and clone size; D and trimming were determined from the DNA. The sample has 250,000 to 300,000 clones; about nine tenths are singletons.

The genes are TRBV5-5 and TRBJ1-4; TRBD1 is a possible D gene (6 bases). The sample consisted of PBMCs or T cells enriched from blood (not recorded which). The clonotype comes from a young man who had recovered from COVID-19. CDR3 nucleotide sequence: TGTGCCAGCAGCTCGGGACACCCCACTAATGAAAAACTGTTTTTT. This sequence encodes CASSSGHPTNEKLFF.